The 11 T cell receptor beta chains below were found in one sample sequenced in a study of CD4 T cells in relation to SARS-CoV-2 and coronaviruses. This table comes from immunoSEQ multiplex PCR, and its TCRdb copy is limited to in-frame clones, with some not included. The repertoire includes under 25,000 clones, around 80% of them detected once, and about 20% sits in the top ten. The unexposed donors gave CD4+ T cells in 2011-2018, prior to COVID-19. CD4+ T cells were isolated from the cells after less than 13 days of culture. The antigens of these receptors remain unknown. Sequenced input: CD4+ T cells from PBMCs, cultured in vitro. The source is a human donor in good health.

This chain joins TRBV3-1 (or the pseudogene TRBV3-2) and TRBJ2-3, with D possibly called TRBD1 or TRBD2 (5 bases each). V shed 2 bases and J shed 4 bases, with 7 bases lying between them. Germline CDR1 and CDR2: LGHDT and YNNKEL (reference sequence). The CDR3 loop spans 13 amino acids. CDR3 sequence (DNA): TGTGCCAGCAGCCAAATGGGACCAGATACGCAGTATTTT. Translated: CASSQMGPDTQYF.

V is TRBV6-1 and J is TRBJ1-1; TRBD1 matches 8 bases. Looked up from germline, CDR1 is MNHNS and CDR2 is SASEGT. This CDR3 is 13 amino acids long. V was clipped by 3 bases and J by 5 bases; unmatched bases: 2. The CDR3 DNA sequence: TGTGCCAGCAGTGACAGGGGGCGAACTGAAGCTTTCTTT. Translation gives CASSDRGRTEAFF.

The CDR3 nucleotides read TGTGCCAGCAGTCTACAGGGGGATGGCTACACCTTC. It specifies CASSLQGDGYTF. This chain uses TRBV6-6 with TRBJ1-2, with 8 bases that match TRBD1. Germline CDR1 is MNHNY and CDR2 is SVGAGI (reference sequence). The V gene end was trimmed by 5 bases and the J gene end by 6 bases; junction bases not matched to a gene: 2. This CDR3 has 12 amino acids.

The chain has TRBV7-9 and TRBJ2-1; 7 nucleotides agree with TRBD2. The germline V gene encodes CDR1 SEHNR and CDR2 FQNEAQ (reference sequence). Germline trimming cut 1 base from V and 4 bases from J; bases unmatched to any gene: 4. The CDR3 sequence is 15 residues long. The CDR3 bases are TGTGCCAGCAGCTTAGATGGACTAGGTTACAATGAGCAGTTCTTC. It specifies CASSLDGLGYNEQFF.

This clone was recorded only once. V is TRBV7-3 and J is TRBJ2-3; the D gene is possibly TRBD1 (6 bases). Germline V gene data show CDR1 as SGHTA and CDR2 as FQGTGA. This CDR3 has 13 residues. The ends were cut back, 3 bases at V and 4 bases at J, with 8 bases in the middle. The CDR3: CASSFTGPDTQYF. In nucleotides, the CDR3 is TGTGCCAGCAGCTTCACAGGGCCAGATACGCAGTATTTT.

This chain connects TRBV5-4 to TRBJ2-3; D perhaps matches TRBD2 (5 bases). Germline assignment: CDR1 SGHNT and CDR2 YYREEE (reference sequence). V dropped 3 bases and J dropped 2 bases, with 16 bases sitting between them. The CDR3 sequence is 16 residues long. The CDR3 DNA reads as TGTGCCAGCAGCTCCTCGGTGGGCGGACTCACAGATACGCAGTATTTT. The encoded protein is CASSSSVGGLTDTQYF. The full variable domain, completed using reference TRBV5-4 and TRBJ2-3, is ETGVTQSPTHLIKTRGQQVTLRCSSQSGHNTVSWYQQALGQGPQFIFQYYREEENGRGNFPPRFSGLQFPNYSSELNVNALELDDSALYLCASSSSVGGLTDTQYFGPGTRLTVL.

The genes are TRBV19 and TRBJ1-6, with 9 bases aligning to TRBD1. Germline V CDR1 and CDR2: LNHDA, SQIVND (reference sequence). V lost 3 bases to trimming and J lost 8 bases; unmatched junction nucleotides: 2. CDR3 length: 14 amino acids. The CDR3 DNA follows: TGTGCCAGTAGTATCGACAGGGGGGATTCACCCCTCCACTTT. Its translation: CASSIDRGDSPLHF.

The V and J genes are TRBV27 and TRBJ2-7; D uncertain. There are 14 residues in the CDR3. V was clipped by 0 bases and J by 0 bases, with 6 bases between them. CDR1 is MNHEY and CDR2 is SMNVEV in the germline V gene (reference sequence). The CDR3 DNA reads TGTGCCAGCAGTTTATCTGGGTTCTCCTACGAGCAGTACTTC. This codes for CASSLSGFSYEQYF.

The rearrangement joins TRBV10-3 to TRBJ2-3, with 7 bases that match TRBD2. Germline trimming cut 4 bases from V and 2 bases from J; bases unmatched to any gene: 9. Germline loops: CDR1 ENHRY, CDR2 SYGVKD. The CDR3 is 16 residues long. The CDR3 protein is CAISVSPGGNTDTQYF. The CDR3 DNA sequence: TGTGCCATCAGTGTAAGTCCGGGAGGCAACACAGATACGCAGTATTTT.

This clone was picked up a small number of times. The chain recombines TRBV12-3 or TRBV12-4 with TRBJ1-5, with TRBD1 as a possible D gene (5 bases). The CDR3 totals 13 residues. V was pared by 5 bases and J by 6 bases, with 11 bases between. This chain's CDR3 is CASSGPQGQPQHF. DNA of the CDR3: TGTGCCAGCAGTGGACCTCAGGGTCAGCCCCAGCATTTT.

The chain uses TRBV7-6 and TRBJ2-3, with D hard to call. Per the germline V gene, CDR1 is SGHVS and CDR2 is FNYEAQ. Between the trimmed V and J ends, which lost 5 bases and 5 bases, there was a span of 8 bases. CDR3 size: 12 residues. CDR3 DNA: TGTGCCAGCAGCCCTCTGGGAGATACGCAGTATTTT. Amino acid sequence: CASSPLGDTQYF.